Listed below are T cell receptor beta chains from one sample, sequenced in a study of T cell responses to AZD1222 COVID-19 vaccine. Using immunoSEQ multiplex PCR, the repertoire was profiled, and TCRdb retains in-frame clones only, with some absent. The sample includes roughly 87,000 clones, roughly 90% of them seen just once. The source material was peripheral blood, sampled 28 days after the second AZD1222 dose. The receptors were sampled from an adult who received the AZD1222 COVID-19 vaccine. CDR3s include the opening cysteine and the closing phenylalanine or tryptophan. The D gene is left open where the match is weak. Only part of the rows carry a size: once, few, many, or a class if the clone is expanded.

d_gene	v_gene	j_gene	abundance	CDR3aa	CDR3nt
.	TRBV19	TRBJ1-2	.	CASSTTGRGYTF	TGTGCCAGTAGTACAACGGGCCGGGGCTACACCTTC
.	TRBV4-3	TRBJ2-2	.	CASSQDSTGDTGELFF	TGCGCCAGCAGCCAAGATTCTACAGGCGACACCGGGGAGCTGTTTTTT
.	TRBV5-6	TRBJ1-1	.	CASSLYDTLNTEAFF	TGTGCCAGCAGCTTATACGACACCTTGAACACTGAAGCTTTCTTT
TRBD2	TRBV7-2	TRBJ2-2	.	CASSLFSGSSTGELFF	TGTGCCAGCAGCTTATTTAGCGGGAGTTCGACCGGGGAGCTGTTTTTT
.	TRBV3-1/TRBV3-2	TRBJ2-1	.	CASSQRDTYNEQFF	TGTGCCAGCAGCCAAAGGGATACCTACAATGAGCAGTTCTTC
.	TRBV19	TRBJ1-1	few	CASIQPGPAPEAFF	TGTGCCAGTATCCAACCGGGCCCAGCTCCAGAAGCTTTCTTT
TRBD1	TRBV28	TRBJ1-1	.	CASSLTGRTSEAFF	TGTGCCAGCAGTTTGACAGGGCGAACATCTGAAGCTTTCTTT
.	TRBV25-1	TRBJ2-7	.	CASRIGGALEQYF	TGTGCCAGCCGAATTGGAGGGGCCCTCGAGCAGTACTTC
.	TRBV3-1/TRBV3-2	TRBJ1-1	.	CASSAGGGITEAFF	TGTGCCAGCAGCGCGGGGGGAGGGATTACTGAAGCTTTCTTT
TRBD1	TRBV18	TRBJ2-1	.	CASSTGTGFDEQFF	TGTGCCAGCTCAACCGGGACAGGGTTTGATGAGCAGTTCTTC
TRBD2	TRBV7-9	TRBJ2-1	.	CASSPETSTNYNEQFF	TGTGCCAGCAGCCCGGAGACTAGCACCAATTACAATGAGCAGTTCTTC
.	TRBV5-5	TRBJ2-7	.	CASSLSLRSSYEQYF	TGTGCCAGCAGCTTAAGTTTAAGGTCGTCTTACGAGCAGTACTTC